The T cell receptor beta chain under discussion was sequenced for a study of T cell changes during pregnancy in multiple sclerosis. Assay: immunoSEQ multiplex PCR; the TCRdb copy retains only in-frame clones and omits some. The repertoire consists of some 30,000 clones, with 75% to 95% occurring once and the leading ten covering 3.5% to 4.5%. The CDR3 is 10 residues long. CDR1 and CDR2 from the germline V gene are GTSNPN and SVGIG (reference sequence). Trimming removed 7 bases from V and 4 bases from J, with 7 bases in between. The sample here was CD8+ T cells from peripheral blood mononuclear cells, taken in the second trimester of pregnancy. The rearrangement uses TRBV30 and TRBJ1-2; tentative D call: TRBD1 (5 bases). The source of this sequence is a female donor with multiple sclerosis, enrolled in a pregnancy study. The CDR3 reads CAFDSYGYTF. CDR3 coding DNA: TGTGCCTTTGACAGCTATGGCTACACCTTC.